The 8 T cell receptor beta chains reported below all come from one sample, sequenced in a study of cytomegalovirus exposure and HLA in healthy donors. Researchers ran the PCR with 60 Vbeta and 13 Jbeta primers. Profiling relied on immunoSEQ multiplex PCR, and the TCRdb table lists in-frame clones only, not all of them. This sample has 150,000 to 200,000 clones, with roughly 70% found just once. The sequenced sample was PBMCs. The receptor set was obtained from a woman in her thirties or forties in good health and CMV-seropositive.

V usage is TRBV6-5 and J usage is TRBJ2-7; 8 positions agree with TRBD1. V trimming: 10 bases; J trimming: 1 base; junction bases outside the gene matches: 3. Germline CDR1 and CDR2: MNHEY and SVGAGI. The CDR3 is 12 residues long. The CDR3 nucleotides are TGTGCCACCCAGGGGGCGTCCTACGAGCAGTACTTC. The encoded protein is CATQGASYEQYF.

This chain links TRBV6-1 with TRBJ1-1, with D tentatively TRBD1 (6 bases). The CDR3 has 13 residues. With 8 bases removed from V and 2 bases from J, the gap between germline ends came to 12 bases. Germline-derived CDR1 and CDR2 are MNHNS and SASEGT. CDR3 sequence (DNA): TGTGCCAGCGAAACGACAGGAAACACTGAAGCTTTCTTT. Encoded protein: CASETTGNTEAFF.

Remarks on this clone: The same CDR3 is also encoded by other DNA sequences in this sample. The chain couples TRBV5-1 to TRBJ2-5, with a tentative D call TRBD1 (5 bases). The CDR3 consists of 14 residues. The V end was cut by 0 bases, the J end by 1 base, with 7 bases between. Germline CDR1 SGHRS, CDR2 YFSETQ. The CDR3 protein is CASSLGRGQETQYF. The CDR3, as DNA: TGCGCCAGCAGCTTGGGAAGGGGCCAAGAGACCCAGTACTTC. Variable domain in full (rest from reference TRBV5-1 and TRBJ2-5): KAGVTQTPRYLIKTRGQQVTLSCSPISGHRSVSWYQQTPGQGLQFLFEYFSETQRNKGNFPGRFSGRQFSNSRSEMNVSTLELGDSALYLCASSLGRGQETQYFGPGTRLLVL.

The V call is TRBV5-1, the J call TRBJ1-4; D remains unclear. Trimming stripped 4 bases from V and 2 bases from J, with 12 bases between. The CDR3 contains 15 residues. Germline loops: CDR1 SGHRS, CDR2 YFSETQ. CDR3 residues: CASSLSQMTNEKLFF. For the CDR3, the DNA is TGCGCCAGCAGCCTGTCACAGATGACTAATGAAAAACTGTTTTTT.

The chain links TRBV7-9 to TRBJ2-5; D might be TRBD1 (6 bases). The CDR3 spans 15 residues. Looked up from germline, CDR1 is SEHNR and CDR2 is FQNEAQ (reference sequence). The ends were cut back, 7 bases at V and 5 bases at J, with 20 bases in the middle. The CDR3 protein is CASTLGGLSGETQYF. The CDR3 DNA sequence: TGTGCCAGCACACTAGGGGGTCTCTCAGGGGAGACCCAGTACTTC.

The chain carries TRBV14 and TRBJ2-7; the match to TRBD2 covers 8 bases. CDR3 length: 13 amino acids. Germline values: CDR1 SGHDN, CDR2 FVKESK. J gave up 6 bases and V 0 bases, and 1 base lay outside the gene matches. CDR3 nucleotide sequence: TGTGCCAGCAGCCAAGACCTAGCGGGCGAGCAGTACTTC. Protein sequence: CASSQDLAGEQYF.

The chain couples TRBV6-5 to TRBJ2-1; 7 nucleotides agree with TRBD1. This CDR3 is built from 15 residues. Trimming took 7 bases from V and 6 from J; bases not matched to a gene: 12. Germline lookup yields CDR1 MNHEY and CDR2 SVGAGI. DNA for the CDR3: TGTGCCAGCAAGTGGTTGGGACAGCGCGGCAATGAGCAGTTCTTC. Its translation is CASKWLGQRGNEQFF.

CDR3 protein: CASSSPYGGDLFEQYF. CDR3 coding DNA: TGTGCCAGCAGTTCCCCCTATGGCGGAGACCTTTTCGAGCAGTACTTC. The J gene is TRBJ2-7, the V gene TRBV27; D is unresolved. The CDR3 spans 16 residues. Germline CDR1 is MNHEY and CDR2 is SMNVEV (reference sequence). Deletions cut 4 bases from V and 6 bases from J, with 22 bases between.